The 2 T cell receptor beta chains listed next were all sequenced from one sample in a study of T cell responses to AZD1222 COVID-19 vaccine. Libraries were prepared by immunoSEQ multiplex PCR; TCRdb keeps only in-frame clonotypes and omits some of them. The profile covers some 120,000 clones, with more than 85% appearing a single time and over 2.5% taken by the ten largest. Specimen: peripheral blood, collected on day 0 of AZD1222 vaccination. These receptors originate from an adult in good health.

This chain links TRBV5-1 with TRBJ1-2; D gene unclear. Per germline, CDR1 SGHRS and CDR2 YFSETQ. Deletions cut 1 base from V and 5 bases from J, with 15 bases between. The CDR3 has 15 residues. DNA for the CDR3: TGCGCCAGCAGCTTGAATGGACGGGAGGGTTATGGCTACACCTTC. Translation: CASSLNGREGYGYTF.

The rearrangement links TRBV12-3 or TRBV12-4 to TRBJ1-3, with D possibly being TRBD1 (5 bases). The CDR3 runs to 12 residues. V was clipped by 6 bases and J by 4 bases, with 7 bases between them. DNA of the CDR3: TGTGCCAGCAGCCGGACAGGAAACACCATATATTTT. This codes for CASSRTGNTIYF.